The 23 T cell receptor beta chains below all came from one sample that was sequenced in a study of blood T cell repertoires in COVID-19. This table comes from immunoSEQ multiplex PCR, and its TCRdb copy is limited to in-frame clones, with some not included. The sample consists of roughly 18,000 clones, 82% of them appearing once. The sample taken for sequencing was peripheral blood. The receptors were gathered from a human donor in a cohort sampled during active COVID-19.

This clone appeared a single time. V is TRBV28 and J is TRBJ1-2; TRBD1 might be the D (5 bases). Trimming removed 8 bases at V and 2 bases at J, with 15 bases between. The length of the CDR3 is 14 residues. Germline V gene data show CDR1 as MDHEN and CDR2 as SYDVKM. CDR3 nucleotides: TGTGCCAGCCATTCGACAGTCCGGAACTATGGCTACACCTTC. It specifies CASHSTVRNYGYTF.

Only a few counts were recorded for this clone. The chain recombines TRBV5-6 with TRBJ2-3; a weak D match, TRBD1 (6 bases). CDR3 size: 14 residues. The V end lost 6 bases, the J end lost 4 bases, and 15 bases lay between the germline ends. Germline V gene data show CDR1 as SGHDT and CDR2 as YYEEEE. CDR3 DNA: TGTGCCAGCAACCATGTTCAGGGGTCAGATACGCAGTATTTT. Protein sequence: CASNHVQGSDTQYF.

The chain recombines TRBV28 with TRBJ2-6; 8 bases map to TRBD2. The trim removed 7 bases at V and 2 bases at J, leaving 4 bases unmatched. The CDR3 runs 15 residues. Germline lookup yields CDR1 MDHEN and CDR2 SYDVKM. CDR3 DNA: TGTGCCAGCACCCGGGGGGGGGCTGGGGCCAACGTCCTGACTTTC. It codes for CASTRGGAGANVLTF.

V gene TRBV7-2 combines with J gene TRBJ1-2, with TRBD1 matching 7 bases. V shed 3 bases and J 2 bases; nucleotides not matched to a gene: 3. Per the germline V gene, CDR1 is SGHTA and CDR2 is FQGNSA. The CDR3 loop spans 14 amino acids. The CDR3, as DNA: TGTGCCAGCAGCTTCGGACAGGCGAACTATGGCTACACCTTC. Residues: CASSFGQANYGYTF.

This clone is medium-sized in the sample. This sequence joins TRBV6-4 and TRBJ2-1; the match to TRBD2 covers 11 bases. The CDR3 runs to 16 residues. Trimming removed 5 bases from V and 7 bases from J; junction bases left unmatched: 10. Germline CDR1 is MRHNA and CDR2 is SNTAGT. The CDR3 is CASSPRLAGPGNEQFF. CDR3 bases: TGTGCCAGCAGTCCGAGACTAGCGGGACCCGGGAATGAGCAGTTCTTC.

V and J are TRBV27 and TRBJ2-1; 14 bases fit TRBD2. This CDR3 has 16 amino acids. Per the germline V gene, CDR1 is MNHEY and CDR2 is SMNVEV (reference sequence). V trimming: 5 bases; J trimming: 9 bases; junction bases outside the gene matches: 9. CDR3 residues: CASSDPGLAGVREQFF. The CDR3 DNA sequence: TGTGCCAGCAGTGACCCGGGACTAGCGGGAGTACGTGAGCAGTTCTTC.

CDR3 DNA: TGTGCCACCAGTGGATCCGGGACAGGGGATGGGGGTTACAATGAGCAGTTCTTC. This codes for CATSGSGTGDGGYNEQFF. The V and J genes are TRBV24-1 and TRBJ2-1, with 10 bases matching TRBD1. The CDR3 is 18 amino acids. In germline, CDR1 is KGHDR, CDR2 SFDVKD. V was clipped by 5 bases and J by 4 bases; unmatched bases: 13.

The chain combines TRBV6-6 with TRBJ2-1, with D possibly matching TRBD2 (6 bases). This CDR3 has 13 residues. Trimming took 9 bases from V and 7 from J, leaving 16 bases between them. Germline CDR1 reads MNHNY; CDR2 reads SVGAGI (reference sequence). This CDR3 is CASLKGGANEQFF. CDR3 coding DNA: TGTGCCAGTTTAAAGGGCGGGGCTAATGAGCAGTTCTTC.

The V and J genes are TRBV3-1 (or the pseudogene TRBV3-2) and TRBJ2-7; D remains unclear. With 2 bases removed from V and 2 bases from J, the gap between germline ends came to 19 bases. The CDR3 covers 17 residues. Germline CDR1 and CDR2: LGHDT and YNNKEL (reference sequence). CDR3 protein: CASSQPRSVTGPYEQYF. The CDR3 DNA reads as TGTGCCAGCAGCCAACCTCGGTCGGTAACTGGGCCCTACGAGCAGTACTTC.

This clone is labeled medium-sized. The genes are TRBV19 and TRBJ2-3; 7 nucleotides align to TRBD1. This CDR3 region has 15 residues. The germline V gene has CDR1 LNHDA and CDR2 SQIVND (reference sequence). J was trimmed by 2 bases and V by 5 bases; bases with no gene match: 7. CDR3 residues: CASSETTGHTDTQYF. The CDR3 nucleotides are TGTGCCAGTAGTGAGACGACAGGGCACACAGATACGCAGTATTTT.

Here the CDR3 reads CASSSGQKETQYF. The CDR3 DNA follows: TGTGCCAGCAGCTCGGGACAGAAAGAGACCCAGTACTTC. The V gene is TRBV5-6, the J gene TRBJ2-5; 7 nucleotides agree with TRBD1. Per germline, CDR1 SGHDT and CDR2 YYEEEE. This CDR3 spans 13 amino acids. Trimming removed 3 bases from V and 3 bases from J; junction bases left unmatched: 2.

In DNA form, the CDR3 reads TGTGCCAGCAGTGAAAGCGTAGGCACAGATACGCAGTATTTT. Translation: CASSESVGTDTQYF. The chain recombines TRBV6-4 with TRBJ2-3; the D is unclear. CDR3 size: 14 residues. V lost 3 bases, J lost 1 base, and 8 bases lay in between. Germline assignment: CDR1 MRHNA and CDR2 SNTAGT.

The rearrangement joins TRBV6-2 or TRBV6-3 to TRBJ2-1; 7 bases match TRBD1. Germline assignment: CDR1 MNHEY and CDR2 SVGEGT. The ends lost 5 bases at V and 2 bases at J; junction bases unmatched: 6. The CDR3 is 15 residues long. The CDR3 nucleotides are TGTGCCAGCAGTCACCGACAGGGTACCTACAATGAGCAGTTCTTC. The encoded protein is CASSHRQGTYNEQFF.

The table lists this clone with a few counts. The chain couples TRBV4-2 to TRBJ2-3; TRBD2 is a possible D gene (5 bases). CDR1 and CDR2 from the germline V gene are LGHNA and YNFKEQ. CDR3 size: 15 residues. V was clipped by 1 base and J by 6 bases, with 14 bases between them. CDR3 residues: CASSQGRQEVDTQYF. The CDR3 coding sequence is TGTGCCAGCAGCCAAGGAAGGCAGGAGGTGGATACGCAGTATTTT.

This clone was detected only a few times. This sample includes further DNA sequences coding for the same CDR3. The CDR3 protein is CASSFGSGSGETQYF. The DNA of the CDR3 is TGTGCCAGCAGCTTTGGTAGCGGGAGTGGGGAGACCCAGTACTTC. The gene calls are TRBV5-6 and TRBJ2-5; 9 nucleotides line up with TRBD2. CDR1 SGHDT and CDR2 YYEEEE come from the germline V gene. The CDR3 is 15 residues long. V was pared by 2 bases and J by 5 bases, with 7 bases of the junction left unmatched. Based on the CDR3 plus reference TRBV5-6 and TRBJ2-5, the full variable domain is DAGVTQSPTHLIKTRGQQVTLRCSPKSGHDTVSWYQQALGQGPQFIFQYYEEEERQRGNFPDRFSGHQFPNYSSELNVNALLLGDSALYLCASSFGSGSGETQYFGPGTRLLVL.

This chain connects TRBV6-6 to TRBJ2-7; TRBD2 agrees at 10 bases. This CDR3 comprises 14 residues. Unmatched junction bases numbered 8, after V lost 6 bases and J lost 6 bases. Germline V gene lookup returns CDR1 MNHNY and CDR2 SVGAGI (reference sequence). CDR3 in DNA: TGTGCCAGCAGCCTCAAGCGGGAGGGGATCGAGCAGTACTTC. This codes for CASSLKREGIEQYF.

V and J are TRBV19 and TRBJ2-1, with 11 bases lining up with TRBD2. The junction had 0 bases not matched to a gene; V was cut back by 4 bases and J by 10 bases. The length of the CDR3 is 12 residues. Germline-derived CDR1 and CDR2 are LNHDA and SQIVND (reference sequence). The CDR3: CASSRLAGEQFF. The CDR3 DNA is TGTGCCAGTAGTAGACTAGCGGGAGAGCAGTTCTTC.

About this clone: Other DNA variants within this sample encode the same CDR3. V and J are TRBV24-1 and TRBJ2-5; TRBD1 agrees at 8 bases. Germline loops: CDR1 KGHDR, CDR2 SFDVKD. This CDR3 is built from 15 residues. With 3 bases clipped from V and 5 bases from J, the junction kept 7 bases outside the gene matches. DNA of the CDR3: TGTGCCACCAGTGATGGGGGCAGGGGGCGCGAGACCCAGTACTTC. Its protein is CATSDGGRGRETQYF.

On this clone: Its ends do not fully match the called genes, so a read error is possible. The gene calls are TRBV6-2 or TRBV6-3 and TRBJ2-2; no definite D call. This CDR3 region has 16 residues. CDR1 and CDR2 (germline): MNHEY, SVGEGT. The CDR3, as DNA: TGTGCCAGCAGTAACTCCCCCGGTCAGAACACCGGGGAGCTGTTTTTT. Its protein is CASSNSPGQNTGELFF.

The CDR3 reads CASISRGAGELFF. The CDR3 DNA sequence: TGTGCCAGCATTTCCAGGGGAGCCGGGGAGCTGTTTTTT. V and J are TRBV12-3 or TRBV12-4 and TRBJ2-2, with TRBD1 as a possible D gene (6 bases). Between the trimmed V and J ends, which lost 7 bases and 6 bases, there was a span of 12 bases. The CDR3 is 13 amino acids.

This chain joins TRBV27 and TRBJ2-7, with 7 bases that match TRBD1. Losses at the gene ends were 1 base for V and 4 bases for J; bases not matched to a gene: 4. The CDR3 has 14 amino acids. Germline lookup yields CDR1 MNHEY and CDR2 SMNVEV (reference sequence). CDR3 amino acids: CASSLYGDRYEQYF. As DNA, the CDR3 is TGTGCCAGCAGTTTATACGGGGACAGATACGAGCAGTACTTC.

The gene calls are TRBV19 and TRBJ2-2; 11 bases are a match to TRBD2. The CDR3 loop spans 15 amino acids. Germline CDR1 reads LNHDA; CDR2 reads SQIVND (reference sequence). The junction had 6 bases not matched to a gene; V was cut back by 7 bases and J by 5 bases. The CDR3 region is CASKTSGSETGELFF. Here the CDR3 DNA reads TGTGCCAGTAAAACTAGCGGGAGCGAGACCGGGGAGCTGTTTTTT.

This chain joins TRBV6-4 and TRBJ2-1; perhaps TRBD1 as D (5 bases). Trimming removed 4 bases from V and 7 bases from J, with 14 bases in between. From germline, CDR1 is MRHNA and CDR2 SNTAGT. CDR3 length equals 14 residues. The CDR3 bases are TGTGCCAGCAGTGCCCAGGCTTCAGGGAATGAGCAGTTCTTC. Translation: CASSAQASGNEQFF.